The source of this T cell receptor (beta chain) is a study of early T cells in non-severe SARS-CoV-2 infection. Study background: Sequencing was performed on bulk RNA from unsorted whole blood, leaving chains unpaired.

The CDR3 runs 15 residues. Germline values: CDR1 MNHEY, CDR2 SVGEGT. Losses at the gene ends were 0 bases for V and 6 bases for J; bases not matched to a gene: 0. Separate cDNA molecules each had unique molecular identifiers attached to them. TCRdb recomputed calls from the 5' RACE reads with MiXCR, one row per CDR3 protein. Of around 70,000 distinct CDR3 sequences listed, roughly 16% were seen once; the top ten hold around 10%. Findings and caveats of the study: Private and CD4 specificities were missed by VDJdb matching, skewed to anti-spike CD8.

This clonotype was seen a few times. Its cognate antigen is unknown. The receptor's source is an adult who was a healthcare worker with PCR-confirmed SARS-CoV-2 infection or an uninfected control (not recorded which). The V and J genes are TRBV6-2 or TRBV6-3 and TRBJ2-1; 12 bases fit TRBD2. The sequencing sample was made of whole blood. The CDR3 sequence is CASSYSTSGSNEQFF. As DNA, the CDR3 is TGTGCCAGCAGTTACTCGACTAGCGGGAGCAATGAGCAGTTCTTC.